The table lists the clone carrying this TCR beta chain with a few counts. Its antigen is undetermined. The data were taken from a study of T-cell reconstitution after alpha-beta-depleted transplantation in children. Unique molecular identifiers featured in how the TCRbeta library was prepared. TCRdb re-called the PCR reads with MiXCR, one entry per CDR3 protein. The sample carries hundreds of thousands of distinct CDR3 sequences, 8.2% recorded once. Germline-derived CDR1 and CDR2 are DFQATT and SNEGSKA (reference sequence). This CDR3 has 15 residues. The V end lost 1 base, the J end lost 7 bases, and 17 bases lay between the germline ends. Whole-study findings and limits: Surviving recipient T cells and thymic progenitors produced the high day-60 TCRbeta diversity seen in some patients. Several hundred expanded graft clones reportedly gave rise to the alpha-beta T cells present about two months after transplant. When one year had passed after transplant, most T-cell counts and diversity came from newly produced T cells.

The receptor comes from a male patient younger than 18 who had a stem cell transplant for acute lymphoblastic leukemia, so the T cells may come from the graft donor. Material: PBMCs, mostly from graft donor cells, obtained 180 days after TCRalphabeta/CD19-depleted stem cell transplant. This chain links TRBV20-1 with TRBJ1-5, with a weak D call TRBD1 (6 bases). In nucleotides, the CDR3 is TGCAGTGCTAGAGCCCCGGTGCAGGGGCTCCAGCCCCAGCATTTT. Its protein is CSARAPVQGLQPQHF.